Listed below are T cell receptor beta chains from one sample, sequenced in a study of blood T cell repertoires in COVID-19. Profiling relied on immunoSEQ multiplex PCR, and the TCRdb table lists in-frame clones only, not all of them. The sample includes roughly 71,000 clones, about four fifths seen only once; the top ten take 8.8%. Sequenced sample: peripheral blood. These receptor sequences come from a middle-aged man with active COVID-19. Each CDR3 is given with its conserved first and last residue. The order of the fields is clone size, D gene, V gene, J gene, CDR3 protein, CDR3 DNA. A D gene is named only where the DNA matches it firmly. The size field is filled for only some rows; it gives once, few, many or a size class.

>NA|TRBD2|TRBV30|TRBJ2-7
CAWTSGRGEQYF
TGTGCCTGGACTAGCGGGAGGGGGGAGCAGTACTTC
>NA|NA|TRBV12-3/TRBV12-4|TRBJ2-5
CASSPSTTGTQYF
TGTGCCAGCAGTCCCAGCACCACGGGGACCCAGTACTTC
>NA|NA|TRBV3-1/TRBV3-2|TRBJ2-3
CASSQEIKPSDTQYF
TGTGCCAGCAGCCAAGAAATCAAGCCCTCGGATACGCAGTATTTT
>once|NA|TRBV30|TRBJ1-4
CAWSVRRFNEKLFF
TGTGCCTGGAGTGTAAGGAGATTTAATGAAAAACTGTTTTTT
>NA|NA|TRBV30|TRBJ1-6
CAWAPGQGSPLHF
TGTGCCTGGGCGCCGGGCCAGGGATCACCCCTCCACTTT
>NA|NA|TRBV19|TRBJ2-1
CASSIDDRLSYNEQFF
TGTGCCAGTAGTATTGACGACAGACTCTCCTACAATGAGCAGTTCTTC
>once|NA|TRBV29-1|TRBJ1-1
CSAVTTDEAFF
TGCAGCGCCGTCACGACTGACGAAGCTTTCTTT
>NA|NA|TRBV3-1/TRBV3-2|TRBJ1-1
CASSRASEAFF
TGTGCCAGCAGCCGGGCAAGTGAAGCTTTCTTT
>NA|NA|TRBV2|TRBJ2-7
CASRESTGSNVKQYF
TGTGCCAGCAGAGAGTCGACCGGGTCAAATGTCAAGCAGTACTTC
>NA|NA|TRBV18|TRBJ1-3
CASSGRGTGNTIYF
TGTGCCAGCTCAGGGCGGGGTACTGGAAACACCATATATTTT
>once|NA|TRBV7-6|TRBJ2-4
CASSPGHLAKNIQYF
TGTGCCAGCAGCCCGGGACACTTAGCCAAAAACATTCAGTACTTC
>NA|NA|TRBV2|TRBJ2-7
CASSEAAGIYEQYF
TGTGCCAGCAGTGAGGCCGCCGGGATTTACGAGCAGTACTTC
>NA|TRBD1|TRBV7-9|TRBJ2-2
CASSPRRQGYDGELFF
TGTGCCAGCAGCCCCCGGAGACAGGGGTATGACGGGGAGCTGTTTTTT
>NA|NA|TRBV2|TRBJ2-7
CASSDNRGEQYF
TGTGCCAGCAGTGATAACCGGGGCGAGCAGTACTTC
>once|TRBD1|TRBV13|TRBJ1-1
CASRTGGANTEAFF
TGTGCCAGCAGAACAGGGGGCGCGAACACTGAAGCTTTCTTT
>NA|NA|TRBV28|TRBJ2-7
CASSLVAVSYEQYF
TGTGCCAGCAGTCTAGTCGCCGTTTCCTACGAGCAGTACTTC
>few|TRBD1|TRBV29-1|TRBJ1-4
CSVVGDSNEKLFF
TGCAGCGTTGTAGGGGACAGTAATGAAAAACTGTTTTTT
>once|NA|TRBV2|TRBJ1-6
CASSEADSYSPLHF
TGTGCCAGCAGTGAAGCCGACAGCTATTCACCCCTCCACTTT
>NA|TRBD1|TRBV7-9|TRBJ2-3
CASSEPKGQENTDTQYF
TGTGCCAGCAGCGAGCCCAAGGGACAGGAGAATACAGATACGCAGTATTTT
>once|NA|TRBV28|TRBJ2-3
CASSLAVRGITDTQYF
TGTGCCAGCAGTTTGGCCGTAAGGGGGATCACAGATACGCAGTATTTT
>few|TRBD1|TRBV5-1|TRBJ1-2
CASSRRQGDGYTF
TGCGCCAGCAGTCGTAGACAGGGGGATGGCTACACCTTC
>NA|NA|TRBV4-2|TRBJ2-2
CASSRGAGELFF
TGTGCCAGCAGCCGGGGGGCCGGGGAGCTGTTTTTT
>NA|TRBD1|TRBV5-4|TRBJ2-3
CASSQRQGAHTDTQYF
TGTGCCAGCAGCCAACGACAGGGGGCGCACACAGATACGCAGTATTTT
>NA|NA|TRBV6-5|TRBJ1-1
CASSYGLSNTEAFF
TGTGCCAGCAGTTACGGCCTTTCAAACACTGAAGCTTTCTTT
>NA|NA|TRBV6-5|TRBJ2-2
CASSNSYRANTGELFF
TGTGCCAGCAGTAACTCGTACAGGGCGAACACCGGGGAGCTGTTTTTT
>NA|NA|TRBV20-1|TRBJ2-1
CSASSGWQDNEQFF
TGCAGTGCTAGTTCAGGGTGGCAAGACAATGAGCAGTTCTTC
>few|NA|TRBV2|TRBJ1-1
CASTGTGWFAAEAFF
TGTGCCAGCACCGGGACTGGGTGGTTTGCGGCTGAAGCTTTCTTT
>once|TRBD2|TRBV4-1|TRBJ2-7
CASSKEEPGTIVRKQYF
TGCGCCAGCAGCAAAGAAGAACCCGGGACTATCGTACGCAAGCAGTACTTC
>NA|TRBD1|TRBV11-2|TRBJ1-5
CASSLGATGAYQPQHF
TGTGCCAGCAGCTTAGGTGCCACAGGGGCATATCAGCCCCAGCATTTT
>once|NA|TRBV2|TRBJ2-3
CASNGGTGGTDTQYF
TGTGCCAGCAATGGGGGGACCGGTGGAACAGATACGCAGTATTTT
>NA|NA|TRBV5-5|TRBJ2-2
CASSLEQGANTGELFF
TGTGCCAGCAGCTTGGAGCAGGGTGCGAACACCGGGGAGCTGTTTTTT
>NA|TRBD2|TRBV30|TRBJ2-5
CAWSITLAGGGMETQYF
TGTGCCTGGAGTATAACCTTAGCGGGGGGAGGGATGGAGACCCAGTACTTC
>NA|NA|TRBV28|TRBJ2-5
CASSQRLSQETQYF
TGTGCCAGCAGCCAACGACTCTCCCAAGAGACCCAGTACTTC
>NA|TRBD2|TRBV15|TRBJ2-5
CATSRVQGRLAGGEETQYF
TGTGCCACCAGCAGAGTTCAGGGTCGACTAGCGGGAGGTGAAGAGACCCAGTACTTC
>NA|NA|TRBV6-1|TRBJ2-2
CASSEAIKGAHTGELFF
TGTGCCAGCAGTGAAGCGATCAAGGGAGCGCACACCGGGGAGCTGTTTTTT
>NA|NA|TRBV20-1|TRBJ1-2
CSIMGDSGYTF
TGCAGCATTATGGGCGATAGTGGCTACACCTTC
>NA|NA|TRBV30|TRBJ1-1
CAWSLPHRLPNTEAFF
TGTGCCTGGAGTCTCCCGCACAGGTTACCGAACACTGAAGCTTTCTTT
>NA|TRBD2|TRBV19|TRBJ2-7
CASSSALAGGYEQYF
TGTGCCAGTAGTTCCGCACTAGCGGGGGGATACGAGCAGTACTTC
>NA|NA|TRBV11-2|TRBJ2-6
CASRVLRSPGANVLTF
TGTGCCAGCAGGGTGCTTAGGAGCCCTGGGGCCAACGTCCTGACTTTC
>NA|NA|TRBV7-2|TRBJ2-3
CASSFITRLNTQYF
TGTGCCAGCAGCTTTATCACTAGATTAAATACGCAGTATTTT
>NA|NA|TRBV12-3/TRBV12-4|TRBJ2-5
CASSRGRQETQYF
TGTGCCAGCAGCAGAGGGAGGCAAGAGACCCAGTACTTC
>few|NA|TRBV20-1|TRBJ2-7
CSAIRQDEQYF
TGCAGTGCTATAAGACAGGACGAGCAGTACTTC
>NA|TRBD2|TRBV10-3|TRBJ2-5
CAIGGAGDGETQYF
TGTGCCATCGGGGGAGCGGGAGATGGGGAGACCCAGTACTTC
>NA|NA|TRBV6-2/TRBV6-3|TRBJ2-3
CASSYSTRWGTDTQYF
TGTGCCAGCAGTTACTCGACTAGATGGGGCACAGATACGCAGTATTTT
>medium-sized|NA|TRBV19|TRBJ1-2
CASSDRPAPYGYTF
TGTGCCAGTAGTGACAGGCCAGCGCCCTATGGCTACACCTTC
>NA|TRBD1|TRBV6-2/TRBV6-3|TRBJ1-1
CASSYSPTGVNTEAFF
TGTGCCAGCAGTTACTCCCCGACAGGGGTGAACACTGAAGCTTTCTTT
>NA|NA|TRBV6-5|TRBJ2-7
CASSGHAGYEQYF
TGTGCCAGCAGCGGACATGCAGGGTACGAGCAGTACTTC
>once|TRBD1|TRBV7-2|TRBJ2-5
CASSPWTGEETQYF
TGTGCCAGCAGCCCATGGACAGGTGAAGAGACCCAGTACTTC
>NA|TRBD1|TRBV12-3/TRBV12-4|TRBJ1-2
CASSLARGDGYTF
TGTGCCAGCAGTTTAGCCAGGGGGGACGGCTACACCTTC
>NA|TRBD2|TRBV7-7|TRBJ2-1
CASSLVLGGDGEPLSSYNEQFF
TGTGCTAGCAGCTTAGTTTTGGGGGGGGACGGTGAACCCCTAAGCTCCTACAATGAGCAGTTCTTC
>NA|TRBD1|TRBV5-8|TRBJ2-7
CASSPGGPYEQYF
TGTGCCAGCAGCCCAGGGGGACCCTACGAGCAGTACTTC
>NA|NA|TRBV27|TRBJ1-5
CASSFRATSNQPQHF
TGTGCCAGCAGTTTCAGGGCGACGTCCAATCAGCCCCAGCATTTT
>NA|NA|TRBV5-6|TRBJ1-3
CASSLKSSGNTIYF
TGTGCCAGCAGCCTCAAGAGCTCTGGAAACACCATATATTTT
>NA|TRBD1|TRBV5-1|TRBJ1-1
CASSFEDRANTEAFF
TGCGCCAGCAGCTTTGAGGACAGGGCCAACACTGAAGCTTTCTTT
>NA|NA|TRBV7-9|TRBJ1-2
CASSLDNHYGYTF
TGTGCCAGCAGCTTAGACAACCACTATGGCTACACCTTC
>NA|NA|TRBV30|TRBJ2-7
CAWSSGLASYEQYF
TGTGCCTGGTCCTCTGGTCTGGCCTCCTACGAGCAGTACTTC
>NA|TRBD1|TRBV12-3/TRBV12-4|TRBJ1-6
CASSPQGVIPLHF
TGTGCCAGCAGTCCCCAGGGGGTAATACCCCTCCACTTT
>NA|TRBD1|TRBV9|TRBJ1-2
CASSLDRRSAGYTF
TGTGCCAGCAGCTTGGACAGGAGGAGCGCTGGCTACACCTTC
>NA|NA|TRBV7-2|TRBJ2-5
CASSPLAVGFQYF
TGTGCCAGCAGCCCCTTAGCGGTGGGGTTCCAGTACTTC